The following is a TCR beta chain sequence with its context. Its antigen is undetermined. This sample stems from a study of T cell repertoires in cytomegalovirus infection. V lost 5 bases to trimming and J lost 2 bases; unmatched junction nucleotides: 3. Looked up from germline, CDR1 is MNHNY and CDR2 is SVGAGI (reference sequence). The CDR3 totals 14 residues. TCRdb passed the reads through MiXCR, listing each CDR3 protein once. The table lists hundreds of thousands of distinct CDR3 sequences, under 40% of them singletons, with around an eighth in the top ten. Notes on the study in general: Dominating the ex vivo response were HLA-C-restricted CMV-specific TCR beta clonotypes.

The V gene is TRBV6-6, the J gene TRBJ1-2; 9 bases match TRBD1. The sequencing used cultured CD8+ T cells from PBMCs, collected from culture after CMV antigen stimulation. The sequence was obtained from a human donor in good health (CMV status not recorded). Some clones in this sample may be carry-over from other donors' samples. The CDR3 here is CASSHRGHNYGYTF. The CDR3 nucleotides are TGTGCCAGCAGTCACAGGGGGCACAACTATGGCTACACCTTC.